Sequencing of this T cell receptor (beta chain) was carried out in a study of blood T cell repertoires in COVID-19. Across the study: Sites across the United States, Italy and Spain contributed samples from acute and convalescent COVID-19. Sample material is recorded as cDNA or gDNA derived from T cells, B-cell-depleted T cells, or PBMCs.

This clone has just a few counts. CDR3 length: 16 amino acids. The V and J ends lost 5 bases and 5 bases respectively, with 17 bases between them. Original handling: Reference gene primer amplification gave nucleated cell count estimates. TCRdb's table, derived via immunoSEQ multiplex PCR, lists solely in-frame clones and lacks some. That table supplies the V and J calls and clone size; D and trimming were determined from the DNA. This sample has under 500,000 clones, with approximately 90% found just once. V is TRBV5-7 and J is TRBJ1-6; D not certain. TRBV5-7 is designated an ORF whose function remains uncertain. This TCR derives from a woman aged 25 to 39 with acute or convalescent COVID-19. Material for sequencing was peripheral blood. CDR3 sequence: CASRKEGRVDNSPLHF. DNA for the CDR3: TGTGCCAGCAGAAAGGAGGGAAGGGTCGATAATTCACCCCTCCACTTT.